The present T cell receptor (beta chain) was sequenced within a study of early T cells in non-severe SARS-CoV-2 infection. Turning to the study itself: Bulk RNA isolated from unsorted whole blood underwent sequencing; chains were not paired.

Attachment of unique molecular identifiers to individual cDNA molecules was performed. TCRdb re-called the 5' RACE reads through MiXCR, storing one row per CDR3 protein. Of tens of thousands of distinct CDR3 sequences listed, about 12% were seen once; the top ten hold roughly 1.1%. V was pared by 6 bases and J by 7 bases, with 12 bases between. The CDR3 has 12 amino acids. Looked up from germline, CDR1 is MDHEN and CDR2 is SYDVKM. Study-wide points: Anti-spike CD8 responses were favored in VDJdb matching, and private and CD4 specificities were missed.

As concerns this clonotype: Its antigen is still unknown.

The material was whole blood, obtained at baseline. The chain combines TRBV28 with TRBJ1-1; D is uncertain. This receptor was taken from an adult who was a healthcare worker with PCR-confirmed SARS-CoV-2 infection or an uninfected control (not recorded which). The donor label of this sample is uncertain. The CDR3 bases are TGTGCCAGCAGCCTCCCGTGGGTTGAAGCTTTCTTT. It translates to CASSLPWVEAFF.